These T cell receptor beta chains were read from a single sample in a study of blood T cells in healthy people across ages. TCRdb reanalysed the 5' RACE reads using MiXCR and keeps one entry per CDR3 protein. The repertoire consists of 1.4 million to 1.5 million distinct CDR3 sequences, with 40% to 50% occurring once and the leading ten covering 7.9%. The source material was blood. These receptors were collected from a woman younger than 35 in good health. CDR3s include the opening cysteine and the closing phenylalanine or tryptophan. The D gene is left open where the match is weak. Clone size is not always given. Where it is, it says once, few, many or a class for expanded clones.

d_call clone_size j_call v_call cdr3_aa cdr3_nt
NA NA TRBJ2-3 TRBV25-1 CASSELATEGDTQYF TGTGCCAGCAGTGAACTCGCGACTGAGGGAGATACGCAGTATTTT
TRBD1 NA TRBJ2-2 TRBV14 CASSQGQLDRGIYEITGELFF TGTGCCAGCAGCCAAGGACAGTTAGACAGGGGAATTTACGAAATAACCGGGGAGCTGTTTTTT
NA few TRBJ2-1 TRBV27 CASRTPKGRSYNEQFF TGTGCCAGCAGGACCCCCAAGGGTCGCTCCTACAATGAGCAGTTCTTC
TRBD1 NA TRBJ1-4 TRBV2 CASVGQGFEKLFF TGTGCCAGCGTGGGACAGGGCTTTGAAAAACTGTTTTTT
NA NA TRBJ2-1 TRBV6-1 CASRVGGVANEQFF TGTGCCAGCAGGGTAGGGGGAGTCGCCAATGAGCAGTTCTTC
NA NA TRBJ1-1 TRBV9 CASSVGPGRNTEAFF TGTGCCAGCAGCGTAGGTCCAGGTAGGAACACTGAAGCTTTCTTT
TRBD1 NA TRBJ1-4 TRBV6-6 CASSITGGNEKLFF TGTGCCAGCAGTATAACAGGGGGTAATGAAAAACTGTTTTTT
NA NA TRBJ2-2 TRBV5-1 CASSSGVVTGELFF TGCGCCAGCAGCAGTGGCGTGGTCACCGGGGAGCTGTTTTTT
NA few TRBJ1-5 TRBV9 CASSVAGDWYQPQHF TGTGCCAGCAGCGTAGCAGGGGACTGGTATCAGCCCCAGCATTTT
NA NA TRBJ1-2 TRBV12-3/TRBV12-4 CASSWTVGDGYTF TGTGCCAGCAGTTGGACAGTGGGCGATGGCTACACCTTC
TRBD2 few TRBJ2-1 TRBV12-3/TRBV12-4 CASSLFGSGGGNEQFF TGTGCCAGCAGTTTGTTCGGCAGCGGGGGGGGCAATGAGCAGTTCTTC
NA few TRBJ1-1 TRBV12-3/TRBV12-4 CASSLGARSTEAFF TGTGCCAGCAGTTTAGGGGCAAGGTCCACTGAAGCTTTCTTT
TRBD2 NA TRBJ2-3 TRBV6-2/TRBV6-3 CASSYEFASGGTDTQYF TGTGCCAGCAGTTACGAATTTGCTAGCGGGGGCACAGATACGCAGTATTTT
TRBD2 many TRBJ2-7 TRBV20-1 CSARAERELYEQYF TGCAGTGCTAGAGCAGAGCGGGAGCTATACGAGCAGTACTTC
NA NA TRBJ2-1 TRBV5-1 CASSTRFPGDEQFF TGCGCCAGCAGCACAAGGTTCCCAGGGGATGAGCAGTTCTTC
NA NA TRBJ2-1 TRBV20-1 CSAHPMGGDEQFF TGCAGTGCTCATCCTATGGGGGGCGATGAGCAGTTCTTC
TRBD2 once TRBJ2-5 TRBV7-9 CASSLGGSGRYF TGTGCCAGCAGCTTAGGGGGTAGCGGGCGGTACTTC
NA NA TRBJ1-2 TRBV14 CAGSQGGYGYTF TGTGCCGGCAGCCAAGGCGGCTATGGCTACACCTTC
NA NA TRBJ1-2 TRBV10-2 CASNAGREDYGYTF TGCGCCAGCAATGCTGGCAGGGAGGACTATGGCTACACCTTC
NA NA TRBJ2-1 TRBV29-1 CSVASPGSHNEQFF TGCAGCGTTGCATCCCCGGGGTCCCACAATGAGCAGTTCTTC
TRBD2 NA TRBJ2-1 TRBV30 CTWSPIAGNEQFF TGTACCTGGAGTCCTATAGCGGGAAATGAGCAGTTCTTC
NA NA TRBJ1-2 TRBV10-3 CAIATAGTYGYTF TGTGCCATCGCGACGGCGGGGACTTACGGCTACACCTTC
NA few TRBJ1-1 TRBV7-6 CASSSGLGVGAEAFF TGTGCCAGCAGCTCAGGCTTGGGGGTAGGCGCTGAAGCTTTCTTT
NA NA TRBJ2-5 TRBV5-1 CASSSTWGTTETQYF TGCGCCAGCAGCTCTACCTGGGGGACCACGGAGACCCAGTACTTC
NA NA TRBJ2-7 TRBV29-1 CSVERSGEPLGEQYF TGCAGCGTTGAACGCTCGGGGGAGCCCTTGGGCGAGCAGTACTTC
NA NA TRBJ2-3 TRBV27 CASSFYDTQYF TGTGCCAGCAGTTTCTACGATACGCAGTATTTT
TRBD2 NA TRBJ2-2 TRBV5-1 CASSLGLAGGKAGELFF TGCGCCAGCAGCCTCGGACTAGCGGGAGGAAAAGCCGGGGAGCTGTTTTTT
NA NA TRBJ1-2 TRBV6-1 CATYQGFNGYTF TGTGCCACGTATCAGGGATTCAATGGCTACACCTTC
NA NA TRBJ1-2 TRBV20-1 CSARVPSRGLSYGYTF TGCAGTGCTAGAGTCCCCAGCCGGGGTTTGAGCTATGGCTACACCTTC
TRBD1 NA TRBJ1-2 TRBV14 CAGSPRGRQGQGYTF TGTGCCGGCAGCCCCAGAGGTAGACAGGGACAAGGCTACACCTTC
NA few TRBJ2-4 TRBV20-1 CSARVGGGGEKNIQYF TGCAGTGCTAGAGTTGGAGGGGGGGGTGAAAAAAACATTCAGTACTTC
NA NA TRBJ2-7 TRBV10-1 CASSGRQASEQYF TGCGCCAGCAGTGGTCGACAGGCGTCCGAGCAGTACTTC
NA NA TRBJ2-7 TRBV20-1 CSARGESYEQYF TGCAGTGCTAGAGGGGAATCCTACGAGCAGTACTTC
NA NA TRBJ2-3 TRBV12-5 CASGFQDSTDTQYF TGTGCTAGTGGTTTCCAGGACAGCACAGATACGCAGTATTTT
TRBD2 NA TRBJ2-4 TRBV7-9 CASSTRTSGRDIQYF TGTGCCAGCAGCACCAGGACTAGCGGGAGAGACATTCAGTACTTC
NA NA TRBJ1-6 TRBV12-3/TRBV12-4 CASSLGRKDGNSPLHF TGTGCCAGCAGTTTAGGGCGAAAGGACGGTAATTCACCCCTCCACTTT
NA NA TRBJ2-7 TRBV7-9 CASSLGPVNEQYF TGTGCCAGCAGCTTAGGGCCCGTAAACGAGCAGTACTTC
NA NA TRBJ2-6 TRBV27 CASSLGHGAGSGANVLTF TGTGCCAGCAGTTTAGGCCACGGGGCTGGGTCTGGGGCCAACGTCCTGACTTTC
TRBD2 NA TRBJ2-1 TRBV10-2 CASSGLAGDEQFF TGCGCCAGCAGTGGCCTAGCGGGAGACGAGCAGTTCTTC
TRBD2 NA TRBJ2-7 TRBV12-5 CASGLVASGTNEQYF TGTGCTAGTGGTTTGGTGGCTAGCGGGACCAACGAGCAGTACTTC
NA NA TRBJ1-5 TRBV10-3 CAISESTGGGKGANQPQHF TGTGCCATCAGTGAGTCGACCGGGGGAGGAAAAGGCGCAAATCAGCCCCAGCATTTT
NA NA TRBJ1-2 TRBV3-1 CASSQDLGDTYGYTF TGTGCCAGCAGCCAAGATCTTGGAGACACTTATGGCTACACCTTC
NA few TRBJ2-3 TRBV3-1 CASSRPGEITQYF TGTGCCAGCAGCCGTCCAGGGGAGATAACGCAGTATTTT
TRBD2 NA TRBJ2-7 TRBV3-1 CASSQESSGRLGEQYF TGTGCCAGCAGCCAAGAGAGTAGCGGGAGACTAGGCGAGCAGTACTTC
NA NA TRBJ2-3 TRBV28 CAWGAGADTQYF TGTGCCTGGGGGGCAGGCGCAGATACGCAGTATTTT
NA NA TRBJ1-1 TRBV6-4 CASSALRGDRAFF TGTGCCAGCAGTGCCCTAAGGGGGGATAGGGCTTTCTTT
TRBD2 NA TRBJ2-5 TRBV5-4 CASSVTSGAIKETQYF TGTGCCAGCAGCGTTACTAGCGGAGCGATTAAAGAGACCCAGTACTTC